The sequence of this T cell receptor beta chain was determined in a study of shared T cell receptors in the human thymus. V lost 2 bases, J lost 7 bases, and 23 bases lay in between. This CDR3 is 18 amino acids long. The germline gives CDR1 MNHNS, CDR2 SASEGT. Profiling relied on immunoSEQ multiplex PCR, and the TCRdb table lists in-frame clones only, not all of them. The data contain hundreds of thousands of clones, more than 70% of them singletons. This same sample was also part of a study on human thymus T cells. That work states: Having surgery to correct congenital heart defects, healthy Finnish infants acted as the donors. Resected material from corrective heart surgery provided the thymus tissue analysed. Gene usage (both V and J) appeared biased in thymic and blood repertoires. Among unrelated individuals, related research reported thymic repertoires that overlapped highly.

This clonotype originated in a boy under two years old with a congenital heart defect. This chain connects TRBV6-1 to TRBJ1-4; D is ambiguous. What was sequenced was thymocytes. The CDR3 here is CASSETRAGRIKVEKLFF. CDR3 DNA sequence: TGTGCCAGCAGTGAAACGCGAGCAGGTCGGATTAAAGTTGAAAAACTGTTTTTT.